A single sample gave rise to the 4 T cell receptor beta chains below, sequenced in a study. The repertoire was sequenced with immunoSEQ multiplex PCR; TCRdb's copy has only in-frame clones and lacks some. The sample lists 55,000 to 70,000 clones, just over 90% occurring once. The sample was PBMCs. Receptor source: a middle-aged man with rheumatoid arthritis.

The chain combines TRBV3-1 (or the pseudogene TRBV3-2) with TRBJ2-1; weak D call: TRBD2 (5 bases). The CDR3 spans 15 residues. In germline, CDR1 is LGHDT, CDR2 YNNKEL (reference sequence). Trimming cost V 4 bases and J 7 bases, with 17 bases left between them. The CDR3 loop is CASSLEGVAGNEQFF. The CDR3 bases are TGTGCCAGCAGCCTAGAGGGAGTAGCTGGAAATGAGCAGTTCTTC.

In its sample, this clone was seen a few times. The V call is TRBV28, the J call TRBJ1-2, with D possibly TRBD1 on 5 matching bases. V was trimmed by 5 bases and J by 4 bases, leaving 14 bases between them. CDR3 length: 14 amino acids. Germline V lookup: CDR1 MDHEN, CDR2 SYDVKM. CDR3 coding DNA: TGTGCCAGCAGTCCGACGACAGAGACCTATGGCTACACCTTC. Residues: CASSPTTETYGYTF.

The chain links TRBV5-1 to TRBJ1-6; TRBD1 agrees at 9 bases. Germline values: CDR1 SGHRS, CDR2 YFSETQ. The CDR3 extends over 14 amino acids. After removal of 5 bases from V and 7 bases from J, the junction contained 4 bases not matched to a gene. CDR3 sequence: CASRDGTGNSPLHF. CDR3 sequence (DNA): TGCGCCAGCAGGGACGGGACAGGGAATTCACCCCTCCACTTT.

The chain links TRBV3-1 (or the pseudogene TRBV3-2) to TRBJ2-7; D is ambiguous. CDR3 length: 12 amino acids. Trimming took off 1 base at V and 7 bases at J, with 8 bases between the two ends. CDR1 is LGHDT and CDR2 is YNNKEL in the germline V gene (reference sequence). Written as DNA, the CDR3 is TGTGCCAGCAGCCAAGTCGTTCGTGAGCAGTACTTC. Translation: CASSQVVREQYF.